This is a list of T cell receptor beta chains from one sample in a study of graft-versus-host responses after intestinal transplantation. These receptors are not linked to any known antigen. Sequenced by immunoSEQ multiplex PCR; TCRdb stores in-frame clones only, minus some. The table records 130,000 or so clones, 80% to 95% of them present only once. Material: unstimulated CD4+ T cells sorted from spleen or lymph node cells, obtained before intestinal transplant. These receptors were obtained from a human donor who received an intestinal transplant. CDR3s include the opening cysteine and the closing phenylalanine or tryptophan. The D gene is left open where the match is weak. Part of the rows lack a size; the others show once, few, many or a class for expanded clones.

.	TRBV4-1	.	TRBJ2-1	CASSQAPPRSLSSYNEQFF	TGCGCCAGCAGCCAAGCTCCTCCTAGATCACTTAGCTCCTACAATGAGCAGTTCTTC
.	TRBV6-6	TRBD1	TRBJ2-7	CASSPPGQGLSYEQYF	TGTGCCAGCAGTCCCCCGGGACAGGGGCTTTCCTACGAGCAGTACTTC
.	TRBV28	.	TRBJ2-3	CASSDSFTDTQYF	TGTGCCAGCAGCGACAGCTTCACAGATACGCAGTATTTT
.	TRBV5-6	.	TRBJ1-1	CASSFGGNTEAFF	TGTGCCAGCAGCTTCGGAGGGAACACTGAAGCTTTCTTT
once	TRBV4-1	.	TRBJ1-1	CASSQVRSQGYTEAFF	TGCGCCAGCAGCCAAGTGCGGTCACAGGGCTACACTGAAGCTTTCTTT
once	TRBV28	.	TRBJ2-5	CASSLSGSGFQETQYF	TGTGCCAGCAGTTTATCAGGGTCGGGCTTCCAAGAGACCCAGTACTTC
.	TRBV11-3	.	TRBJ1-2	CASSPIISPNYGYTF	TGTGCCAGCAGCCCCATCATCTCACCTAACTATGGCTACACCTTC
once	TRBV7-2	TRBD1	TRBJ2-7	CASSQRQGLYEQYF	TGTGCCAGCAGTCAACGACAGGGGCTCTACGAGCAGTACTTC
.	TRBV6-1	.	TRBJ2-6	CASSEATGSRSGANVLTF	TGTGCCAGCAGTGAAGCTACAGGGTCAAGGTCTGGGGCCAACGTCCTGACTTTC
.	TRBV9	.	TRBJ1-1	CASSVETEVKTEAFF	TGTGCCAGCAGCGTAGAGACAGAAGTGAAGACTGAAGCTTTCTTT
.	TRBV15	.	TRBJ1-1	CATRGLQGMGTEAFF	TGTGCCACCAGAGGTTTACAGGGTATGGGCACTGAAGCTTTCTTT
.	TRBV29-1	TRBD2	TRBJ2-7	CSVALAGTYEQYF	TGCAGCGTTGCCCTAGCGGGAACCTACGAGCAGTACTTC
.	TRBV6-1	.	TRBJ2-1	CACKRYLNNEQFF	TGTGCCTGCAAGCGGTACCTAAACAATGAGCAGTTCTTC
.	TRBV19	.	TRBJ1-2	CASSIPYGYTF	TGTGCCAGTAGTATTCCATATGGCTACACCTTC
.	TRBV5-1	TRBD2	TRBJ2-1	CASSLFSLAGGSYNEQFF	TGCGCCAGCAGCTTGTTCTCCTTAGCGGGAGGGTCCTACAATGAGCAGTTCTTC
.	TRBV5-1	TRBD1	TRBJ2-5	CASSLVGQGFQETQYF	TGCGCCAGCAGCTTGGTTGGACAGGGATTCCAAGAGACCCAGTACTTC
.	TRBV18	TRBD1	TRBJ1-6	CASSPGTPGGSPLHF	TGTGCCAGCTCACCCGGGACACCAGGGGGTTCACCCCTCCACTTT
.	TRBV7-3	.	TRBJ2-2	CASSLTRGSVGELFF	TGTGCCAGCAGCTTAACGAGGGGATCAGTCGGGGAGCTGTTTTTT
.	TRBV18	TRBD1	TRBJ2-2	CASSPQGAPLGTGELFF	TGTGCCAGCTCACCACAGGGGGCGCCTCTCGGCACCGGGGAGCTGTTTTTT
.	TRBV6-5	.	TRBJ2-7	CASSYSIWASYEQYF	TGTGCCAGCAGTTACTCGATCTGGGCCTCCTACGAGCAGTACTTC
once	TRBV28	TRBD1	TRBJ2-1	CANSPGQGTNEQFF	TGTGCCAACTCCCCGGGACAGGGAACCAATGAGCAGTTCTTC